The rows below give T cell receptor beta chains drawn from one sample of a study of CD8+ T cells in alopecia areata. Profiling relied on immunoSEQ multiplex PCR, and the TCRdb table lists in-frame clones only, not all of them. The sample carries fewer than 200,000 clones, 50% to 60% recorded once. This sample comprised CD4+ T cells sorted from blood, obtained at week 0. The source of these receptors is a human donor with alopecia areata. CDR3s include the opening cysteine and the closing phenylalanine or tryptophan. A D gene is named only where the DNA matches it firmly. The size of a clone is reported for some rows only, either as once, few or many, or as a class for expanded clones.

v_call	clone_size	j_call	d_call	cdr3_nt	cdr3_aa
TRBV29-1	once	TRBJ1-1	NA	TGCAGGGGAGGTGATCTGAACACTGAAGCTTTCTTT	CRGGDLNTEAFF
TRBV18	NA	TRBJ2-1	NA	TGTGCCAGCTCACCACGGCAGAATAGGGTCAATGAGCAGTTCTTC	CASSPRQNRVNEQFF
TRBV5-4	NA	TRBJ2-2	NA	TGTGCCAGCAGCTTGGCCGTCGGGGAGCTGTTTTTT	CASSLAVGELFF
TRBV29-1	few	TRBJ2-3	NA	TGCAGCGTTGATTGGGGAAACACAGATACGCAGTATTTT	CSVDWGNTDTQYF
TRBV30	NA	TRBJ2-3	NA	TGTGCCTGGAGCGTGGGAGCGTTGGGGACAGATACGCAGTATTTT	CAWSVGALGTDTQYF
TRBV6-5	few	TRBJ1-4	NA	TGTGCCAGCAGCCGCTACGGGGGGATTGAAAAACTGTTTTTT	CASSRYGGIEKLFF
TRBV5-6	NA	TRBJ2-7	NA	TGTGCCAGCACCTCCGGGACTCAACGATACGAGCAGTACTTC	CASTSGTQRYEQYF
TRBV25-1	NA	TRBJ2-3	NA	TGTGCCAGCAGTGTGAGTAGCGGATACACAGATACGCAGTATTTT	CASSVSSGYTDTQYF
TRBV5-1	NA	TRBJ2-7	NA	TGCGCCAGCAGCTTGGATCTAGGAGAGCAGTACTTC	CASSLDLGEQYF
TRBV6-5	NA	TRBJ1-4	NA	TGTGCCAGCAGATTGGGACCGAAAAATGAAAAACTGTTTTTT	CASRLGPKNEKLFF
TRBV5-1	few	TRBJ1-2	NA	TGCGCCAGCAGCTTGGGGACCAGGGGCACAGGACATGGCTACACCTTC	CASSLGTRGTGHGYTF
TRBV5-1	NA	TRBJ2-3	TRBD1	TGCGCCAGCGCCCGGGACAGGGACCCAGATACGCAGTATTTT	CASARDRDPDTQYF
TRBV9	once	TRBJ2-1	TRBD2	TGTGCCAGCAGCGCCCTACCGGGGGGGGCGAACAATGAGCAGTTCTTC	CASSALPGGANNEQFF
TRBV7-9	many	TRBJ2-4	NA	TGTGCCAGCAGCTTATTGGTGGGAATAGCCAAAAACATTCAGTACTTC	CASSLLVGIAKNIQYF
TRBV19	NA	TRBJ2-1	NA	TGTGCCAGTAGTCTTCTTGGCAGGAGCTCCTACAATGAGCAGTTCTTC	CASSLLGRSSYNEQFF
TRBV27	NA	TRBJ1-5	NA	TGTGCCACCCGTAGACGGGGGGATGGGAGCAATCAGCCCCAGCATTTT	CATRRRGDGSNQPQHF
TRBV19	NA	TRBJ1-5	NA	TGTGCCAGTAGTATAAGTCGTGGACAGCCCCAGCATTTT	CASSISRGQPQHF
TRBV6-5	few	TRBJ1-5	NA	TGTGCCAGCGGGACGGGCGGCAATCAGCCCCAGCATTTT	CASGTGGNQPQHF
TRBV7-3	NA	TRBJ1-2	NA	TGTGCCAGCAGCCTATCGCCCTCTGGAGGCTACACCTTC	CASSLSPSGGYTF
TRBV29-1	few	TRBJ1-4	NA	TGCAGCGTTGAATGGGCAAGAGGGGAAAAACTGTTTTTT	CSVEWARGEKLFF
TRBV2	NA	TRBJ2-7	NA	TGTGCCAGCAGTGGACTTAGCGAAGGGGACTTC	CASSGLSEGDF
TRBV11-2	NA	TRBJ1-1	NA	TGTGCCAGCAGCTTAACACGACAGCTCCCGAACACTGAAGCTTTCTTT	CASSLTRQLPNTEAFF
TRBV5-8	NA	TRBJ1-2	NA	TGTGCCAGCAGCTTGTTCCAGGGATCTAACTATGGCTACACCTTC	CASSLFQGSNYGYTF
TRBV5-1	NA	TRBJ2-5	TRBD2	TGCGCCAGCAGCCCGGGACTACAAGAGACCCAGTACTTC	CASSPGLQETQYF
TRBV30	NA	TRBJ1-5	NA	TGTGCCTGGAGTGTACGGGGGCGCGGAGTAGGTCAGCCCCAGCATTTT	CAWSVRGRGVGQPQHF
TRBV29-1	NA	TRBJ2-5	TRBD2	TGCAGCGTTGATCAGGGAGGGCAAGAGACCCAGTACTTC	CSVDQGGQETQYF
TRBV7-9	NA	TRBJ1-5	TRBD1	TGTGCCAGCAGCTTAGGGGACAGGGGGCTTCAGCCCCAGCATTTT	CASSLGDRGLQPQHF
TRBV11-1	NA	TRBJ2-1	TRBD2	TGTGCCAGCTTGGATCGGGGGGGCGAGACGGATGAGCAGTTCTTC	CASLDRGGETDEQFF
TRBV4-1	NA	TRBJ2-5	NA	TGCGCCAGCAGCCGAGCGTCGACAGGGAGGCAAGAGACCCAGTACTTC	CASSRASTGRQETQYF
TRBV5-1	few	TRBJ2-5	TRBD2	TGCGCCAGCAGCCCGGGACTAGCGGAAGAGACCCAGTACTTC	CASSPGLAEETQYF
TRBV6-1	NA	TRBJ1-2	NA	TGTGCCAGCCTCCGTCGCTTAACATTCTATGGCTACACCTTC	CASLRRLTFYGYTF
TRBV11-1	NA	TRBJ2-1	NA	TGTGCCAGCAGCAGGCACAATGAGCAGTTCTTC	CASSRHNEQFF
TRBV4-1	NA	TRBJ1-2	TRBD1	TGCGCCAGCAGCCACGGGCCGGGACAGGTCCAAGACTATGGCTACACCTTC	CASSHGPGQVQDYGYTF
TRBV30	few	TRBJ2-2	TRBD2	TGTGCCTGGTTCCCCCGGCGTCGGGGGGGGCATACCGGGGAGCTGTTTTTT	CAWFPRRRGGHTGELFF
TRBV6-6	few	TRBJ2-7	NA	TGTGCCAGCAGTCCCCAGGGATACGAGCAGTACTTC	CASSPQGYEQYF
TRBV7-2	few	TRBJ2-6	NA	TGTGCCAGCAGCCCGGGTGGAACGTCTGGGGCCAACGTCCTGACTTTC	CASSPGGTSGANVLTF
TRBV29-1	few	TRBJ2-5	NA	TGCAGCGTTGACGGGCGGACGGTGGGAGAGACCCAGTACTTC	CSVDGRTVGETQYF
TRBV5-8	NA	TRBJ2-2	NA	TGTGCCAGCAGCTTGGTAGGCAGGAACACCGGGGAGCTGTTTTTT	CASSLVGRNTGELFF
TRBV29-1	NA	TRBJ1-2	TRBD1	TGCAGCGTTGGCTGGGGACAGGGATATGGCTACACCTTC	CSVGWGQGYGYTF
TRBV7-2	NA	TRBJ2-3	NA	TGTGCCAGCAGCCGCCCCGGGACTCGGGATACGCAGTATTTT	CASSRPGTRDTQYF
TRBV7-6	NA	TRBJ2-1	TRBD2	TGTGCCAGCAGCTCTGTACTAGCGGGGGGCCCTAATGAGCAGTTCTTC	CASSSVLAGGPNEQFF
TRBV7-9	NA	TRBJ2-6	NA	TGTGCCAGCAGCTTAGGTCTGGGACTCTCTGGGGCCAACGTCCTGACTTTC	CASSLGLGLSGANVLTF
TRBV30	NA	TRBJ2-3	TRBD2	TGTGCCTGGAGTGGCGGACTAGCGGGGGTAGATACGCAGTATTTT	CAWSGGLAGVDTQYF
TRBV6-6	NA	TRBJ2-3	NA	TGTGCCAGCAGTTACTCATCCCGGATCCTCACAGATACGCAGTATTTT	CASSYSSRILTDTQYF
TRBV30	NA	TRBJ2-7	NA	TGTGCCTGGAGTCGGGCAGGGAATGCCGAGCAGTACTTC	CAWSRAGNAEQYF
TRBV30	NA	TRBJ1-3	NA	TGTGCCCTTGGGGGCAACTCTGGAAACACCATATATTTT	CALGGNSGNTIYF
TRBV6-1	few	TRBJ1-1	NA	TGTGCCAGCAGGGACACAGGGTCACGACGGTATGCTTTCTTT	CASRDTGSRRYAFF
TRBV5-4	NA	TRBJ2-1	TRBD2	TGTGCCAGCAGCTCTACTAGCGGGGGGGGTGAGCAGTTCTTC	CASSSTSGGGEQFF
TRBV11-2	NA	TRBJ1-6	TRBD1	TGTGCCAGCAGCCGACTGGACAGGGGGCGCATAGTATCACCCCTCCACTTT	CASSRLDRGRIVSPLHF
TRBV5-6	NA	TRBJ1-2	NA	TGTGCCAGCAGCCTGGACAGAAACTATGGCTACACCTTC	CASSLDRNYGYTF
TRBV29-1	NA	TRBJ1-2	NA	TGCAGCGTTGGAGAAAGATCGGGGTGGGGCTACACCTTC	CSVGERSGWGYTF
TRBV29-1	NA	TRBJ1-1	NA	TGCAGCCCTAGCAGTCTCACTGAAGCTTTCTTT	CSPSSLTEAFF
TRBV6-5	NA	TRBJ1-2	NA	TGTGCCAGCAGTCCAGGGTGGGGCTACACCTTC	CASSPGWGYTF
TRBV29-1	NA	TRBJ2-7	NA	TGCAGCGTTGGAGGGACAAGCTCCTACGAGCAGTACTTC	CSVGGTSSYEQYF
TRBV30	NA	TRBJ1-5	NA	TGTGCCTGGGCCGGACAGACAAATCAGCCCCAGCATTTT	CAWAGQTNQPQHF
TRBV7-3	NA	TRBJ1-6	NA	TGTGCCAGCAGCTTAGGACCGAGAAATTCACCCCTCCACTTT	CASSLGPRNSPLHF
TRBV7-9	NA	TRBJ1-6	NA	TGTGCCTGCAGCCGACTCGGAACAGGGTATAATTCACCCCTCCACTTT	CACSRLGTGYNSPLHF
TRBV10-3	NA	TRBJ1-5	NA	TGTGCCATCAGTGAGTCTGAGTCCCAGCCCCAGCATTTT	CAISESESQPQHF
TRBV2	few	TRBJ1-5	TRBD1	TGTGCCAGCAGCTTACAGGGGGCGCGTAGCAATCAGCCCCAGCATTTT	CASSLQGARSNQPQHF